The present T cell receptor beta chain was sequenced within a study of T cell responses to AZD1222 COVID-19 vaccine. Study observations and caveats: Spike-specific TCRs gained breadth and depth after people received two AZD1222 doses. Repertoires were sampled only after the peak T cell response.

A note on this clone: Its target is not known.

The data were produced by immunoSEQ multiplex PCR, yet TCRdb's version contains in-frame clones alone and is incomplete. Among about 110,000 clones listed, over 80% were seen once. CDR1 MNHNS and CDR2 SASEGT come from the germline V gene. Deletions cut 3 bases from V and 6 bases from J, with 12 bases between. The CDR3 has 13 residues. Sequenced material: peripheral blood, taken on day 0 of AZD1222 vaccination. This TCR was recovered from an adult in good health. This chain joins TRBV6-1 and TRBJ2-7; a weak D match, TRBD2 (5 bases). The CDR3 DNA sequence: TGTGCCAGCAGTGACGTCCCCGCGGGCGAGCAGTACTTC. Residues: CASSDVPAGEQYF.